Below, 26 T cell receptor beta chains from the same sample are listed, as sequenced in a study of a mutant IDH1 vaccine in newly diagnosed glioma. Sequencing used immunoSEQ multiplex PCR; TCRdb keeps in-frame clones, though not all of them. The data hold tens of thousands of clones, with approximately 92% observed a single time. These receptors' antigens are unknown. Time point reported: week 35, safety follow-up. Doses comprised 300 ug of mutant IDH1 20-mer peptide each, plus topical imiquimod. The sequences come from PBMCs, collected from a glioma patient whose treatment included an IDH1 peptide vaccine. The source is a man aged 35 to 55 with glioma.

This chain uses TRBV7-9 with TRBJ2-5, with D possibly TRBD2 on 5 matching bases. The CDR3 has 15 amino acids. Germline loops: CDR1 SEHNR, CDR2 FQNEAQ (reference sequence). The V end lost 1 base, the J end lost 0 bases, and 9 bases lay between the germline ends. The CDR3 spells CASSLDPGYQETQYF. DNA for the CDR3: TGTGCCAGCAGCTTAGATCCGGGGTACCAAGAGACCCAGTACTTC.

The chain combines TRBV11-1 with TRBJ2-7; D uncertain. The CDR3 has 12 amino acids. Germline lookup yields CDR1 SGHAT and CDR2 FQDESV (reference sequence). The germline V and J ends were trimmed by 4 bases and 4 bases, with 8 bases remaining between them. The CDR3 nucleotides read TGTGCCAGCAGCTCGCCCGGGTACGAGCAGTACTTC. It yields the protein CASSSPGYEQYF.

The chain carries TRBV12-5 and TRBJ2-1; 13 nucleotides agree with TRBD2. The trim removed 7 bases at V and 6 bases at J, leaving 3 bases unmatched. The germline V gene has CDR1 LGHNT and CDR2 FRNRAP. CDR3 length: 14 amino acids. In DNA form, the CDR3 reads TGTGCTAGTGTCCGGACTAGCGGGGGCAATGAGCAGTTCTTC. Its protein is CASVRTSGGNEQFF.

The table lists this clone with a count of one. As DNA, the CDR3 is TGTGCCAGCAGTGAAGCGGCGGGGGGCTCCTACAATGAGCAGTTCTTC. It codes for CASSEAAGGSYNEQFF. The rearrangement uses TRBV6-1 and TRBJ2-1; 8 bases are a match to TRBD2. This CDR3 is built from 16 residues. Per germline, CDR1 MNHNS and CDR2 SASEGT. V lost 0 bases to trimming and J lost 0 bases; unmatched junction nucleotides: 1.

This chain links TRBV6-5 with TRBJ1-5, with D uncertain. Germline CDR1 and CDR2: MNHEY and SVGAGI. V was clipped by 5 bases and J by 4 bases, with 3 bases between them. The CDR3 has 11 amino acids. The CDR3 DNA follows: TGTGCCAGCAGTGATAATCAGCCCCAGCATTTT. It encodes CASSDNQPQHF.

J is TRBJ1-2 and V is TRBV2; 10 positions match TRBD1. The CDR3 consists of 17 residues. Losses at the gene ends were 4 bases for V and 4 bases for J; bases not matched to a gene: 12. The germline V gene encodes CDR1 SNHLY and CDR2 FYNNEI. DNA for the CDR3: TGTGCCAGCAGTGGAGGGACAGGGGAATTTAGGCGCTATGGCTACACCTTC. Protein product: CASSGGTGEFRRYGYTF.

This clone was observed a handful of times. V and J are TRBV6-4 and TRBJ2-1; TRBD2 matches at 12 bases. CDR3 length equals 15 residues. The V and J ends lost 3 bases and 8 bases, in that order; junction bases with no gene match: 5. Germline CDR1 reads MRHNA; CDR2 reads SNTAGT. The CDR3 nucleotides read TGTGCCAGCAGTGATCAGCCTAGCGGGGGGGATGAGCAGTTCTTC. It encodes CASSDQPSGGDEQFF.

This sequence joins TRBV19 and TRBJ1-1; D might be TRBD1 (6 bases). V was pared by 3 bases and J by 4 bases, with 15 bases between. The CDR3 length is 15 residues. Germline lookup yields CDR1 LNHDA and CDR2 SQIVND (reference sequence). CDR3 in DNA: TGTGCCAGTAGTATGGATTTACAGGGCGGCACTGAAGCTTTCTTT. Protein product: CASSMDLQGGTEAFF. Full variable domain (outside the CDR3, taken from reference TRBV19 and TRBJ1-1): DGGITQSPKYLFRKEGQNVTLSCEQNLNHDAMYWYRQDPGQGLRLIYYSQIVNDFQKGDIAEGYSVSREKKESFPLTVTSAQKNPTAFYLCASSMDLQGGTEAFFGQGTRLTVV.

V and J are TRBV2 and TRBJ2-3; 11 nucleotides align to TRBD2. V trimming: 7 bases; J trimming: 2 bases; junction bases outside the gene matches: 5. The CDR3 totals 15 residues. Germline values: CDR1 SNHLY, CDR2 FYNNEI. The CDR3 loop is CASTQTSGNTDTQYF. In nucleotides, the CDR3 is TGTGCCAGCACTCAGACTAGCGGGAACACAGATACGCAGTATTTT.

The chain recombines TRBV7-2 with TRBJ2-5, with TRBD2 as a possible D gene (5 bases). This CDR3 has 14 residues. V was clipped by 5 bases and J by 5 bases, with 15 bases between them. Germline lookup yields CDR1 SGHTA and CDR2 FQGNSA. The CDR3 DNA reads TGTGCCAGCAGCCCCTGGGAGTCAAGGGAGACCCAGTACTTC. Protein product: CASSPWESRETQYF. The whole variable domain, remainder taken from reference TRBV7-2 and TRBJ2-5, is GAGVSQSPSNKVTEKGKDVELRCDPISGHTALYWYRQSLGQGLEFLIYFQGNSAPDKSGLPSDRFSAERTGGSVSTLTIQRTQQEDSAVYLCASSPWESRETQYFGPGTRLLVL.

The chain recombines TRBV19 with TRBJ2-1, with 7 nucleotides matching TRBD2. Looked up from germline, CDR1 is LNHDA and CDR2 is SQIVND (reference sequence). V lost 7 bases and J lost 0; bases outside the gene matches: 12. This CDR3 is 17 amino acids long. Written as DNA, the CDR3 is TGTGCCAGTATATCTGGCCGAGCGGGAAGCTCCTACAATGAGCAGTTCTTC. It codes for CASISGRAGSSYNEQFF.

The gene calls are TRBV7-9 and TRBJ2-7, with D unclear. This CDR3 comprises 15 residues. Germline V gene sequence: CDR1 SEHNR, CDR2 FQNEAQ (reference sequence). Trimming removed 5 bases at V and 0 bases at J, with 14 bases between. The CDR3, as DNA: TGTGCCAGCAGCCCCAGGACCGTGAGCTCCTACGAGCAGTACTTC. Its translation: CASSPRTVSSYEQYF.

The chain is built from TRBV25-1 and TRBJ1-5, with TRBD1 identical over 8 bases. Germline trimming cut 6 bases from V and 3 bases from J; bases unmatched to any gene: 4. CDR3 size: 14 residues. Germline V lookup: CDR1 MGHDK, CDR2 SYGVNS. CDR3 protein: CASRRTGNNQPQHF. CDR3 DNA sequence: TGTGCCAGCAGACGGACAGGGAACAATCAGCCCCAGCATTTT.

CDR3 sequence reads: CASSQDHNQPQHF. The CDR3 DNA sequence: TGTGCCAGCAGCCAAGATCACAATCAGCCCCAGCATTTT. The V call is TRBV14, the J call TRBJ1-5; no firm D call. Germline values: CDR1 SGHDN, CDR2 FVKESK. This CDR3 contains 13 residues. The germline V and J ends were trimmed by 0 bases and 3 bases, with 3 bases remaining between them.

The chain joins TRBV19 to TRBJ1-2, with 8 nucleotides matching TRBD1. The CDR3 is 16 amino acids. Unmatched junction bases numbered 8, after V lost 2 bases and J lost 3 bases. Germline V gene lookup returns CDR1 LNHDA and CDR2 SQIVND (reference sequence). The CDR3 reads CASSIRGQGAYYGYTF. In nucleotides, the CDR3 is TGTGCCAGTAGTATAAGAGGGCAGGGGGCATACTATGGCTACACCTTC.

The CDR3 coding sequence is TGTGCCAGCAGCCCTCTCCCCGTACAAGAGCAGTACTTC. Its translation is CASSPLPVQEQYF. This chain links TRBV11-2 with TRBJ2-7; no reliable D call. The CDR3 contains 13 residues. V was clipped by 5 bases and J by 7 bases, with 15 bases between them. In germline, CDR1 is SGHAT, CDR2 FQNNGV.

The CDR3 DNA reads as TGTGCCAGCAGGCCCGGGACAGGAGCGGACACTGAAGCTTTCTTT. Its protein is CASRPGTGADTEAFF. This chain uses TRBV11-2 with TRBJ1-1; 8 bases match TRBD1. The germline V gene encodes CDR1 SGHAT and CDR2 FQNNGV. The CDR3 extends over 15 amino acids. V gave up 6 bases and J gave up 3 bases; unmatched junction bases: 9.

This clone was picked up one time. The V and J genes are TRBV30 and TRBJ1-5, with D perhaps TRBD1 (5 bases). Germline values: CDR1 GTSNPN, CDR2 SVGIG (reference sequence). There are 14 residues in the CDR3. Between the trimmed V and J ends, which lost 2 bases and 6 bases, there was a span of 14 bases. This CDR3 is CAWSTWGGSQPQHF. The CDR3, as DNA: TGTGCCTGGAGTACGTGGGGCGGGAGTCAGCCCCAGCATTTT. Using reference TRBV30 and TRBJ1-5 for the parts outside the CDR3, the full variable domain is SQTIHQWPATLVQPVGSPLSLECTVEGTSNPNLYWYRQAAGRGLQLLFYSVGIGQISSEVPQNLSASRPQDRQFILSSKKLLLSDSGFYLCAWSTWGGSQPQHFGDGTRLSIL.

This clone was counted a few times. V and J are TRBV4-2 and TRBJ1-1; D is possibly TRBD1 (6 bases). Germline V gene data show CDR1 as LGHNA and CDR2 as YNFKEQ. The CDR3 is made up of 15 amino acids. The V and J ends lost 4 bases and 6 bases respectively, with 18 bases between them. CDR3 bases: TGTGCCAGCAGCCCAAGTTTTCAGGGGATCTCTGAAGCTTTCTTT. Encoded protein: CASSPSFQGISEAFF.

In this sample, this clone turned up once. The chain recombines TRBV6-6 with TRBJ1-5; D unclear. This CDR3 contains 11 residues. The ends were cut back, 8 bases at V and 6 bases at J, with 8 bases in the middle. CDR1 is MNHNY and CDR2 is SVGAGI in the germline V gene (reference sequence). CDR3 sequence (DNA): TGTGCCAGCGGAAGAGGTCAGCCCCAGCATTTT. This encodes CASGRGQPQHF.

The CDR3 coding sequence is TGTGCCAGCAGCCCCTGGGGGGCAGATACGCAGTATTTT. Residues: CASSPWGADTQYF. The V and J genes are TRBV9 and TRBJ2-3; TRBD2 might be the D (6 bases). With 4 bases removed from V and 4 bases from J, the gap between germline ends came to 10 bases. Germline assignment: CDR1 SGDLS and CDR2 YYNGEE. This CDR3 comprises 13 residues.

The CDR3 region has the DNA TGTGCCTGGAGTGTTGGGGGGGGCCGACGGAATGAGCAGTTCTTC. Translating it yields CAWSVGGGRRNEQFF. The rearrangement joins TRBV30 to TRBJ2-1, with D maybe TRBD2 (7 bases). This CDR3 contains 15 residues. The germline gives CDR1 GTSNPN, CDR2 SVGIG (reference sequence). Trimming removed 0 bases from V and 7 bases from J, with 16 bases in between.

The chain couples TRBV10-3 to TRBJ2-2; perhaps TRBD1 as D (5 bases). Trimming pared 4 bases from V and 7 bases from J, leaving 16 bases between. The CDR3 has 15 residues. In germline, CDR1 is ENHRY, CDR2 SYGVKD. CDR3: CAISVRKTDDGELFF. CDR3 nucleotides: TGTGCCATCAGTGTGAGGAAGACAGATGACGGGGAGCTGTTTTTT.

This chain links TRBV5-4 with TRBJ2-7; 8 nucleotides match TRBD2. The germline V gene encodes CDR1 SGHNT and CDR2 YYREEE (reference sequence). The CDR3 runs to 14 residues. J lost 4 bases, V lost 7 bases, and 10 bases had no gene match. The CDR3 spells CASHASGSGYEQYF. The DNA for the CDR3 is TGTGCCAGCCATGCGAGCGGGAGTGGATACGAGCAGTACTTC.

This clone was seen a single time. The J gene is TRBJ1-1, the V gene TRBV6-1; D not certain. Trimming stripped 6 bases from V and 3 bases from J, with 11 bases between. Germline lookup yields CDR1 MNHNS and CDR2 SASEGT. There are 13 residues in the CDR3. For the CDR3, the DNA is TGTGCCAGCAGCCTGAGCATATACACTGAAGCTTTCTTT. The encoded protein is CASSLSIYTEAFF.

The rearrangement links TRBV18 to TRBJ2-5; perhaps D is TRBD1 or TRBD2 (6 bases each). The V and J ends lost 0 bases and 7 bases respectively, with 12 bases between them. The CDR3 runs to 14 residues. Germline CDR1 is KGHSH and CDR2 is LQKENI. The CDR3 sequence: CASSPPTRGGTQYF. The CDR3 nucleotides read TGTGCCAGCTCACCACCGACTAGAGGGGGGACCCAGTACTTC.